Here is one T cell receptor beta chain with its context. This record belongs to a study of T cell changes during pregnancy in multiple sclerosis. The CDR3 runs 16 residues. The V gene end was trimmed by 6 bases and the J gene end by 2 bases; junction bases not matched to a gene: 9. Germline loops: CDR1 MDHEN, CDR2 SYDVKM. The table came from immunoSEQ multiplex PCR; TCRdb's copy has only in-frame clones and leaves some out. The table records over 50,000 clones, around 93% of them present only once. The rearrangement links TRBV28 to TRBJ2-1; 8 bases align to TRBD2. This receptor was obtained from a female donor with multiple sclerosis, enrolled in a pregnancy study. The specimen was peripheral blood, collected in the second trimester of pregnancy. CDR3 in DNA: TGTGCCAGCAGCATGCTAGCGGGTACACCCTACAATGAGCAGTTCTTC. Translating it yields CASSMLAGTPYNEQFF.